Described below is a single T cell receptor (beta chain) sequence and its context. V dropped 8 bases and J dropped 5 bases, with 13 bases sitting between them. This CDR3 is built from 13 residues. Germline V gene sequence: CDR1 ENHRY, CDR2 SYGVKD. The data stem from a study of blood T cell repertoires in COVID-19. Study details: The samples span acute and convalescent COVID-19 from the United States, Italy and Spain. T cells, B-cell-depleted T cells, or PBMCs supplied cDNA or gDNA.

Authors' analysis steps: Nucleated cell number was recorded as an estimate derived from reference gene primer amplification. TCRdb keeps only in-frame clones here, not all; method: immunoSEQ multiplex PCR. That table is the source of V, J and clone size, and D and trimming were worked out from the DNA. The table lists around 310,000 clones, 80% to 90% of them singletons. The material sequenced was PBMCs or T cells enriched from blood (not recorded which). The TCR originated in a young man who had recovered from COVID-19. The J gene is TRBJ1-5, the V gene TRBV10-3, with D uncertain. This CDR3 is CAISLDGDQPQHF. As DNA, the CDR3 is TGTGCCATCTCCCTCGACGGGGATCAGCCCCAGCATTTT.